The 29 T cell receptor beta chains given below trace back to one sample, sequenced in a study of T cells after yellow fever vaccination. MiXCR, run by TCRdb on the 5' RACE reads, gives a single entry per CDR3 protein. The repertoire has 29,000 or so distinct CDR3 sequences, around 5% of them found once; the top ten carry 35% to 50%. The sequenced sample was CD8+ T cells sorted from PBMCs, obtained 10 days after the yellow fever booster vaccination. The receptors stem from a man younger than 40 who received the YFV17D yellow fever vaccine.

This clonotype appeared a few times. The chain employs TRBV7-8 and TRBJ2-7; 7 bases are shared with TRBD1. J gave up 2 bases and V 5 bases, and 6 bases lay outside the gene matches. The CDR3 contains 14 residues. Germline CDR1 reads SGHVS; CDR2 reads FQNEAQ. The CDR3 DNA follows: TGTGCCAGCAGCGCCGGGGACAGCGCCTACGAGCAGTACTTC. Its translation is CASSAGDSAYEQYF.

This clonotype was observed many times. The rearrangement joins TRBV7-9 to TRBJ2-2, with D possibly matching TRBD2 (5 bases). The CDR3 runs to 17 residues. Germline V gives CDR1 SEHNR, CDR2 FQNEAQ (reference sequence). V lost 3 bases and J lost 5, with 19 bases in between. The CDR3 region has the DNA TGTGCCAGCAGCTTCTCCGAAACGCTACAGCGGACCGGGGAGCTGTTTTTT. Its protein is CASSFSETLQRTGELFF.

At least ten counts were recorded for this clonotype. This rearrangement joins TRBV7-2 to TRBJ1-1; D call uncertain. Trimming left V 2 bases short and J 0 bases short, with 16 bases between. CDR3 length: 17 residues. Germline CDR1 SGHTA, CDR2 FQGNSA. The CDR3 is CASSLSGSGGLNTEAFF. Here the CDR3 DNA reads TGTGCCAGCAGCTTATCGGGGTCCGGAGGGTTGAACACTGAAGCTTTCTTT.

By sample fraction, this clonotype is hyperexpanded. The chain combines TRBV7-2 with TRBJ2-7; D remains ambiguous. CDR3 size: 13 residues. Per germline, CDR1 SGHTA and CDR2 FQGNSA. V gave up 1 base and J gave up 6 bases, with 10 bases separating them. The CDR3 is CASSLGSWLEQYF. In nucleotides, the CDR3 is TGTGCCAGCAGCTTAGGGAGTTGGCTCGAGCAGTACTTC.

This clonotype was counted at least ten times. The rearrangement joins TRBV20-1 to TRBJ2-7; 12 nucleotides match TRBD2. Germline V gene data show CDR1 as DFQATT and CDR2 as SNEGSKA (reference sequence). There are 15 residues in the CDR3. After removal of 5 bases from V and 2 bases from J, the junction contained 7 bases not matched to a gene. CDR3 DNA: TGCAGTGCTCCCCAACTAGCGGGAGGCGCCTACGAGCAGTACTTC. Amino acids: CSAPQLAGGAYEQYF.

The table lists this clonotype with many counts. V gene TRBV7-6 combines with J gene TRBJ2-1; 7 bases match TRBD2. With V trimmed by 0 bases and J by 7 bases, 3 bases remained unmatched. Germline-derived CDR1 and CDR2 are SGHVS and FNYEAQ. This CDR3 comprises 14 residues. CDR3: CASSLAGGRNEQFF. CDR3 DNA sequence: TGTGCCAGCAGCTTAGCGGGAGGGAGGAATGAGCAGTTCTTC.

This clonotype appeared many times. The genes are TRBV7-9 and TRBJ2-3; the match to TRBD2 covers 10 bases. There are 15 residues in the CDR3. Unmatched junction bases numbered 7, after V lost 3 bases and J lost 7 bases. Germline assignment: CDR1 SEHNR and CDR2 FQNEAQ (reference sequence). The CDR3 spells CASSFPPSGSHTQYF. The CDR3 bases are TGTGCCAGCAGCTTCCCCCCTAGCGGGAGTCATACGCAGTATTTT. The whole variable domain, filled in from reference TRBV7-9 and TRBJ2-3, reads DTGVSQNPRHKITKRGQNVTFRCDPISEHNRLYWYRQTLGQGPEFLTYFQNEAQLEKSRLLSDRFSAERPKGSFSTLEIQRTEQGDSAMYLCASSFPPSGSHTQYFGPGTRLTVL.

This clonotype was observed a single time. This could be a read error, since a much larger clone is one nucleotide away. This rearrangement joins TRBV6-1 to TRBJ2-7; 8 nucleotides line up with TRBD2. The CDR3 has 16 amino acids. Per the germline V gene, CDR1 is MNHNS and CDR2 is SASEGT. This CDR3 reads CASSPLAWEREYEKYF. The CDR3 region has the DNA TGTGCCAGCAGTCCCCTCGCCTGGGAGCGGGAGTACGAGAAGTACTTC.

This clonotype was detected only a few times. The V and J genes are TRBV28 and TRBJ2-4; D is ambiguous. CDR3 length: 15 amino acids. The V and J ends lost 3 bases and 1 base respectively, with 10 bases between them. CDR1 MDHEN and CDR2 SYDVKM come from the germline V gene. The CDR3 region is CASSLDGRAKNIQYF. The CDR3 bases are TGTGCCAGCAGTTTGGACGGACGGGCCAAAAACATTCAGTACTTC.

This clonotype has ten or more counts. The chain uses TRBV6-2 or TRBV6-3 and TRBJ2-7, with 10 bases aligning to TRBD2. The germline V gene has CDR1 MNHEY and CDR2 SVGEGT. This CDR3 contains 13 residues. The ends lost 5 bases at V and 2 bases at J; junction bases unmatched: 0. CDR3 region: CASSLAGAYEQYF. CDR3 DNA sequence: TGTGCCAGCAGTCTAGCGGGGGCCTACGAGCAGTACTTC.

This clonotype was recorded at least ten times. The rearrangement joins TRBV4-3 to TRBJ2-7; maybe TRBD1 (5 bases). The germline V gene encodes CDR1 LGHNA and CDR2 YSLEER. The length of the CDR3 is 14 residues. V lost 4 bases and J lost 3, with 13 bases in between. In nucleotides, the CDR3 is TGCGCCAGCAGCCCTTGGGGCAGTCGCTACGAGCAGTACTTC. This sequence encodes CASSPWGSRYEQYF.

This clonotype appeared many times. The chain employs TRBV27 and TRBJ2-7; no definite D call. Looked up from germline, CDR1 is MNHEY and CDR2 is SMNVEV (reference sequence). This CDR3 is built from 13 residues. Trimming took 3 bases from V and 3 from J, leaving 9 bases between them. The CDR3 DNA is TGTGCCAGCAGTTTTCAGGACCACTACGAGCAGTACTTC. Translating gives CASSFQDHYEQYF.

This clonotype has ten or more counts. V is TRBV7-9 and J is TRBJ1-5; D is ambiguous. CDR1 SEHNR and CDR2 FQNEAQ come from the germline V gene (reference sequence). The CDR3 sequence is 12 residues long. V shed 5 bases and J shed 6 bases, with 8 bases lying between them. The CDR3 DNA reads TGTGCCAGCAGCCAAGGCACTCAGCCCCAGCATTTT. This sequence encodes CASSQGTQPQHF.

V usage is TRBV5-6 and J usage is TRBJ1-1; D unresolved. The CDR3 sequence is 16 residues long. V was cut by 9 bases and J by 2 bases, with 23 bases left in between. CDR1 is SGHDT and CDR2 is YYEEEE in the germline V gene. The CDR3 bases are TGTGCCATGAGCCCCGGGGTCCTAGTCTCCAACACTGAAGCTTTCTTT. As protein: CAMSPGVLVSNTEAFF.

This clonotype showed up many times. J is TRBJ1-5 and V is TRBV28; D ambiguous. From germline, CDR1 is MDHEN and CDR2 SYDVKM. This CDR3 contains 11 residues. Trimming shortened V by 10 bases and J by 6 bases, and 10 bases separated the two germline ends. The CDR3 here is CATSHGQPQHF. Here the CDR3 DNA reads TGTGCCACTTCACACGGTCAGCCCCAGCATTTT.

This clonotype was counted many times. V usage is TRBV10-3 and J usage is TRBJ2-1; 10 nucleotides agree with TRBD1. The length of the CDR3 is 14 residues. V lost 8 bases, J lost 5 bases, and 6 bases stayed unmatched. In germline, CDR1 is ENHRY, CDR2 SYGVKD. The chain's CDR3 is CAIGVGTGDNEQFF. CDR3 nucleotide sequence: TGTGCCATCGGGGTAGGGACAGGGGACAATGAGCAGTTCTTC.

This clonotype was recorded at least ten times. The genes are TRBV12-3 or TRBV12-4 and TRBJ2-7, with TRBD2 matching over 7 bases. V was clipped by 5 bases and J by 4 bases; unmatched bases: 11. The CDR3 consists of 15 residues. The CDR3 DNA reads TGTGCCAGCAGTGGGGGGGGGAGTAAGGTGTACGAGCAGTACTTC. This translates into CASSGGGSKVYEQYF.

This clonotype was picked up many times. The rearrangement joins TRBV7-2 to TRBJ1-4; the D is unclear. V was pared by 6 bases and J by 8 bases, with 7 bases between. This CDR3 region has 11 residues. Germline CDR1 SGHTA, CDR2 FQGNSA. This CDR3 reads CASSIGEKLFF. The CDR3 region has the DNA TGTGCCAGCAGTATAGGAGAAAAACTGTTTTTT.

This clonotype appeared many times. The J gene is TRBJ2-1, the V gene TRBV5-1, with D perhaps matching TRBD2 (5 bases). Trimming removed 5 bases at V and 0 bases at J, with 15 bases between. This CDR3 is 16 amino acids long. Germline-derived CDR1 and CDR2 are SGHRS and YFSETQ. CDR3 in amino acids: CASSFGLESSYNEQFF. CDR3 coding DNA: TGCGCCAGCAGTTTCGGACTCGAAAGCTCCTACAATGAGCAGTTCTTC.

This clonotype was counted ten times or more. The V call is TRBV6-1, the J call TRBJ2-1, with D perhaps TRBD2 (6 bases). V was pared by 2 bases and J by 7 bases, with 18 bases between. Germline lookup yields CDR1 MNHNS and CDR2 SASEGT. The CDR3 is made up of 16 amino acids. The CDR3 coding sequence is TGTGCCAGCAGTGAACCCCTCGGCGGGATTAGTAATGAGCAGTTCTTC. As protein: CASSEPLGGISNEQFF.

The sample holds many counts of this clonotype. The chain has TRBV27 and TRBJ2-1, with 7 bases identical to TRBD2. V lost 8 bases, J lost 5 bases, and 12 bases stayed unmatched. In germline, CDR1 is MNHEY, CDR2 SMNVEV (reference sequence). This CDR3 is built from 15 residues. The CDR3 protein is CASGSGTTPNNEQFF. CDR3 sequence (DNA): TGTGCCAGCGGATCTGGGACTACCCCCAACAATGAGCAGTTCTTC.

On this clonotype: It may be a read error: a sequence one base away is much more abundant. This chain links TRBV30 with TRBJ2-5; TRBD2 matches at 16 bases. The germline V gene has CDR1 GTSNPN and CDR2 SVGIG (reference sequence). V lost 7 bases and J lost 0; bases outside the gene matches: 8. The CDR3 spans 17 residues. The CDR3 is CASTGLAGGGYQETQYF. CDR3 nucleotides: TGTGCCTCGACGGGACTAGCGGGAGGGGGGTACCAAGAGACCCAGTACTTC.

The CDR3 DNA sequence: TGTGCCAGCAGTCCCCGGAGCACTGAGCAGTTCTTC. It encodes CASSPRSTEQFF. The V and J genes are TRBV12-3 or TRBV12-4 and TRBJ2-1; no clear D gene. The ends were cut back, 5 bases at V and 9 bases at J, with 11 bases in the middle. The CDR3 sequence is 12 residues long.

Many counts were recorded for this clonotype. The junction does not match germline at one end; this may be a read error. This chain joins TRBV7-9 and TRBJ1-5; D ambiguous. The CDR3 is 13 amino acids. CDR1 and CDR2 from the germline V gene are SEHNR and FQNEAQ (reference sequence). The CDR3 region has the DNA TGTGCCAGCAGCTTAGGGCCCGTGGACCCCCGGCATTTT. As protein: CASSLGPVDPRHF.

The genes are TRBV4-3 and TRBJ2-2; 7 bases line up with TRBD2. Per germline, CDR1 LGHNA and CDR2 YSLEER. After removal of 1 base from V and 5 bases from J, the junction contained 16 bases not matched to a gene. The CDR3 is 19 residues long. The CDR3 region has the DNA TGCGCCAGCAGCCAAGTCCCCTCGGACGCCGGGAGGAGGACCGGGGAGCTGTTTTTT. Its translation: CASSQVPSDAGRRTGELFF.

In its sample, this clonotype was seen many times. The chain employs TRBV19 and TRBJ2-1, with TRBD2 identical over 15 bases. Germline V gene sequence: CDR1 LNHDA, CDR2 SQIVND (reference sequence). The CDR3 covers 17 residues. V lost 5 bases to trimming and J lost 10 bases; unmatched junction nucleotides: 12. CDR3 in amino acids: CASSPTRHGLAGGEQFF. As DNA, the CDR3 is TGTGCCAGTAGTCCAACCCGACATGGACTAGCGGGGGGGGAGCAGTTCTTC.

This clonotype was detected only a few times. J is TRBJ2-3 and V is TRBV6-5; 10 bases match TRBD2. Germline assignment: CDR1 MNHEY and CDR2 SVGAGI. V trimming: 3 bases; J trimming: 0 bases; junction bases outside the gene matches: 3. The CDR3 loop spans 16 amino acids. DNA for the CDR3: TGTGCCAGCAGTTATACTAGCGGGGTTAGCACAGATACGCAGTATTTT. Translating it yields CASSYTSGVSTDTQYF.

This clonotype has ten or more counts. This chain joins TRBV5-1 and TRBJ2-1, with D hard to call. The CDR3 has 15 residues. The germline CDR1 and CDR2 sequences are SGHRS and YFSETQ. V was pared by 0 bases and J by 6 bases, with 13 bases between. The CDR3 sequence: CASSLVGRNTNEQFF. CDR3 nucleotide sequence: TGCGCCAGCAGCTTGGTCGGACGGAATACCAATGAGCAGTTCTTC.

This clonotype turned up a few times. The gene calls are TRBV7-2 and TRBJ2-7; 10 bases align to TRBD2. This CDR3 spans 16 amino acids. The V gene's germline CDR1 is SGHTA and CDR2 FQGNSA. The V segment lost 1 base and the J segment 5 bases; nucleotides outside the gene matches: 8. Written as DNA, the CDR3 is TGTGCCAGCAGCTTAGGGGCTAGCGGGAGAGTCCACGAGCAGTACTTC. Encoded protein: CASSLGASGRVHEQYF.